This TCR beta chain was identified during a study of cytomegalovirus exposure and HLA in healthy donors. For the study at large: Among the approximately 380 donors who were genotyped, around 77% fell in the genetic ancestry cluster that is associated with self-reported Caucasian donors.

Healthy people donating bone marrow made up the donors. Both 60 Vbeta primers and 13 Jbeta primers went into the PCR. This table comes from immunoSEQ multiplex PCR, and its TCRdb copy is limited to in-frame clones, with some not included. Of more than 150,000 clones in the sample, 75% to 90% are singletons; the top ten hold about a tenth. The CDR3 loop spans 13 amino acids. Germline V CDR1 and CDR2: WSHSY, SAAADI. The V gene lost 2 bases and the J gene lost 2 bases, with 7 bases spanning the gap. The J gene is TRBJ2-7, the V gene TRBV10-2, with TRBD1 as a possible D gene (5 bases). The clonotype comes from a man between 18 and 35 years old in good health and CMV-seropositive. The sequenced material came from PBMCs. The CDR3 DNA reads as TGCGCCAGCAGTGAGGGGGCGGCCTACGAGCAGTACTTC. As protein: CASSEGAAYEQYF.